What follows are 4 T cell receptor beta chains derived from one specimen sequenced in a study of blood T cell repertoires in COVID-19. This table comes from immunoSEQ multiplex PCR, and its TCRdb copy is limited to in-frame clones, with some not included. Among approximately 250,000 clones listed, 85% were seen once. The sample taken for sequencing was peripheral blood. The receptors here all came from a man aged 45-60 years with COVID-19, enrolled during active disease.

This clone was counted a few times. Other DNA sequences of this sample code for an identical CDR3. The chain employs TRBV19 and TRBJ1-5; a weak D match, TRBD1 (6 bases). The V and J ends lost 3 bases and 2 bases respectively, with 8 bases between them. Germline V gene data show CDR1 as LNHDA and CDR2 as SQIVND (reference sequence). This CDR3 has 14 residues. CDR3 region: CASSISGGNQPQHF. In DNA form, the CDR3 reads TGTGCCAGTAGTATTTCAGGGGGCAATCAGCCCCAGCATTTT.

The CDR3 loop reads CASSAQSFRGGRDEQFF. The CDR3 nucleotides read TGTGCCAGCAGTGCACAGAGTTTTCGGGGGGGCCGTGATGAGCAGTTCTTC. The gene calls are TRBV28 and TRBJ2-1; 8 bases line up with TRBD2. The germline V gene encodes CDR1 MDHEN and CDR2 SYDVKM. The CDR3 extends over 17 amino acids. V lost 5 bases to trimming and J lost 8 bases; unmatched junction nucleotides: 17.

The V gene is TRBV7-2, the J gene TRBJ1-2; TRBD1 agrees at 7 bases. The V gene end was trimmed by 6 bases and the J gene end by 5 bases; junction bases not matched to a gene: 9. CDR3 length: 14 residues. Germline assignment: CDR1 SGHTA and CDR2 FQGNSA. This CDR3 is CASSLNPGQYGYTF. CDR3 DNA sequence: TGTGCCAGCAGTTTGAATCCGGGACAGTATGGCTACACCTTC.

A single count supports this clone. The chain recombines TRBV5-6 with TRBJ2-5, with a possible D match to TRBD1 (6 bases). From germline, CDR1 is SGHDT and CDR2 YYEEEE. Trimming took off 5 bases at V and 1 base at J, with 15 bases between the two ends. The CDR3 contains 15 residues. This CDR3 is CASSSPRGSQETQYF. The CDR3 region has the DNA TGTGCCAGCAGTTCCCCAAGGGGGTCCCAAGAGACCCAGTACTTC.